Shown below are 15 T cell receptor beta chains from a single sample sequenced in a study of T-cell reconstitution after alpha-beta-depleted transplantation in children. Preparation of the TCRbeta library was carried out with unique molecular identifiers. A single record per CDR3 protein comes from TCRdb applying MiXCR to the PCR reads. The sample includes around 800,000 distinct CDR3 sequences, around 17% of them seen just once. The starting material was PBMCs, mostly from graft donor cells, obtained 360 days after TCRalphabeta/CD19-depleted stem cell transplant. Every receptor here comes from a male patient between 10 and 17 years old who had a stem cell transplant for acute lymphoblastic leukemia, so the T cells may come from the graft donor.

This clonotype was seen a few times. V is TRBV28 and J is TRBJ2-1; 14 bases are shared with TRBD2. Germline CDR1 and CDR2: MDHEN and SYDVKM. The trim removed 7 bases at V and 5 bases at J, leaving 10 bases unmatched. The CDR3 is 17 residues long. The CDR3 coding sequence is TGTGCCAGCACCCGGACTAGCGGGAGGTCGTTTAACAATGAGCAGTTCTTC. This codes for CASTRTSGRSFNNEQFF. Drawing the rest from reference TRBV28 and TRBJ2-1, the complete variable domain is DVKVTQSSRYLVKRTGEKVFLECVQDMDHENMFWYRQDPGLGLRLIYFSYDVKMKEKGDIPEGYSVSREKKERFSLILESASTNQTSMYLCASTRTSGRSFNNEQFFGPGTRLTVL.

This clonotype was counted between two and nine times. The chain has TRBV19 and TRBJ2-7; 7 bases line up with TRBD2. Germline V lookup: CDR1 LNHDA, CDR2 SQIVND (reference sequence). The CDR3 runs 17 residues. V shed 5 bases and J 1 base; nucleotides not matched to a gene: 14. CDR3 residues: CASSLFASSGVSYEQYF. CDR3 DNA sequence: TGTGCCAGTAGTCTCTTCGCCTCTAGCGGCGTTTCCTACGAGCAGTACTTC.

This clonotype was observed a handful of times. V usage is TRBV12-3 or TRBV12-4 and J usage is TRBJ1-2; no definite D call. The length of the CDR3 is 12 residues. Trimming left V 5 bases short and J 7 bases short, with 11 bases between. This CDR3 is CASSLGWSGYTF. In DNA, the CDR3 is TGTGCCAGCAGTCTAGGGTGGAGTGGCTACACCTTC.

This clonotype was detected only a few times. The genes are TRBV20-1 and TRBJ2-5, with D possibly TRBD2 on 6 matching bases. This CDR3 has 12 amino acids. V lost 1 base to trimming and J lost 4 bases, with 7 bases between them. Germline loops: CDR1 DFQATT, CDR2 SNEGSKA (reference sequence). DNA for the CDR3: TGCAGTGCTAGAGTCGGGAGAGAGACCCAGTACTTC. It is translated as CSARVGRETQYF.

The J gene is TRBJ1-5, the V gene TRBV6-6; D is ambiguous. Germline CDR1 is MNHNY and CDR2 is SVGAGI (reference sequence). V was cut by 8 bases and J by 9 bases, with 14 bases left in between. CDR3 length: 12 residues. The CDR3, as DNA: TGTGCCAGCCGGGAGGGTTCAGGGCCCCAGCATTTT. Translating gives CASREGSGPQHF.

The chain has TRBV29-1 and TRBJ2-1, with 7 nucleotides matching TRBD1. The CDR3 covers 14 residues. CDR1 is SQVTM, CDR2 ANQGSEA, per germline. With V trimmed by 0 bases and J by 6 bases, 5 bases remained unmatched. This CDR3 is CSVEELNRGNEQFF. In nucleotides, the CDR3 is TGCAGCGTTGAAGAGCTCAACAGGGGCAATGAGCAGTTCTTC.

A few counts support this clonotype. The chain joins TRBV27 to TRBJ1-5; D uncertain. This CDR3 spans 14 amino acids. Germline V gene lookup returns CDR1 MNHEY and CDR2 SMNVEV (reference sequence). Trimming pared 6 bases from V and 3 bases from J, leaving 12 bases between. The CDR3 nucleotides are TGTGCCAGCAGCCCCTTTGAGATCAATCAGCCCCAGCATTTT. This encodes CASSPFEINQPQHF.

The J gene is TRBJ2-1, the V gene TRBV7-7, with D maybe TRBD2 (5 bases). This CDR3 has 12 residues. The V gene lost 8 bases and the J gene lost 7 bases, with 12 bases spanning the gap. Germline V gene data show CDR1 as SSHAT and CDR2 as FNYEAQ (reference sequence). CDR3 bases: TGTGCCAGCTGGGCTCGGGAAAATGAGCAGTTCTTC. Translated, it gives CASWARENEQFF. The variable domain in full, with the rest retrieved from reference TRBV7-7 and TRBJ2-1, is GAGVSQSPRYKVTKRGQDVTLRCDPISSHATLYWYQQALGQGPEFLTYFNYEAQPDKSGLPSDRFSAERPEGSISTLTIQRTEQRDSAMYRCASWARENEQFFGPGTRLTVL.

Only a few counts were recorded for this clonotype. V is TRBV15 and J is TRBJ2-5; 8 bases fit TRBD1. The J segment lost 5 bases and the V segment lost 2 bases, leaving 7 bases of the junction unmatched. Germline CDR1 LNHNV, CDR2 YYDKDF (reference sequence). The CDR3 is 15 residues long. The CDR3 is CATSRPHRGRETQYF. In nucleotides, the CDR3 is TGTGCCACCAGCAGACCCCACAGGGGGAGGGAGACCCAGTACTTC.

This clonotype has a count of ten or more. This CDR3 is CATAKGQGSPYEQYF. In DNA, the CDR3 is TGTGCCACGGCTAAAGGACAGGGTTCCCCCTACGAGCAGTACTTC. V gene TRBV12-3 or TRBV12-4 combines with J gene TRBJ2-7; 8 nucleotides align to TRBD1. The CDR3 has 15 amino acids. V shed 10 bases and J 2 bases; nucleotides not matched to a gene: 13.

CDR3 DNA: TGTGCCAGCAGCTCCCGGACATCCCTCATTCAGTACTTC. Its protein is CASSSRTSLIQYF. The chain couples TRBV7-8 to TRBJ2-4; D perhaps matches TRBD1 (5 bases). Trimming removed 4 bases at V and 9 bases at J, with 13 bases between. The CDR3 spans 13 residues. Germline V gene lookup returns CDR1 SGHVS and CDR2 FQNEAQ.

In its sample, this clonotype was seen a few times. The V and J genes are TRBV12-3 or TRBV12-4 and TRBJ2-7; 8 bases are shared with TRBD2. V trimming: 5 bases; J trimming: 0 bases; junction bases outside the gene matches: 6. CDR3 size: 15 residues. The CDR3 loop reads CASSPQLAASYEQYF. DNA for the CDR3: TGTGCCAGCAGTCCCCAACTAGCGGCCTCCTACGAGCAGTACTTC.

The CDR3 DNA is TGTGCCAGCAGTGACGGGAAACTAGTCGACGAGCAGTACTTC. This codes for CASSDGKLVDEQYF. This rearrangement joins TRBV9 to TRBJ2-7; the D gene is possibly TRBD2 (5 bases). The CDR3 is made up of 14 amino acids. Germline CDR1 is SGDLS and CDR2 is YYNGEE. The V gene lost 5 bases and the J gene lost 5 bases, with 17 bases spanning the gap.

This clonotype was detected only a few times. The CDR3 spells CASSLALAGGLGYEQYF. The CDR3, as DNA: TGCGCCAGCAGCTTGGCCCTAGCGGGAGGGCTAGGATACGAGCAGTACTTC. This chain connects TRBV5-1 to TRBJ2-7; 12 nucleotides line up with TRBD2. The CDR3 sequence is 17 residues long. Germline V gene sequence: CDR1 SGHRS, CDR2 YFSETQ. The V gene end was trimmed by 0 bases and the J gene end by 4 bases; junction bases not matched to a gene: 8. Full variable domain (rest looked up from reference TRBV5-1 and TRBJ2-7): KAGVTQTPRYLIKTRGQQVTLSCSPISGHRSVSWYQQTPGQGLQFLFEYFSETQRNKGNFPGRFSGRQFSNSRSEMNVSTLELGDSALYLCASSLALAGGLGYEQYFGPGTRLTVT.

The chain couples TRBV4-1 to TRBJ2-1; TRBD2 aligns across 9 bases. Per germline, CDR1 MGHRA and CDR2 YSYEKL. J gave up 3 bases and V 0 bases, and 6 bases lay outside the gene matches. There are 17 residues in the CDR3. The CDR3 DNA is TGCGCCAGCAGCCAAGAGCCTCGTAGCGGGAGCTACAATGAGCAGTTCTTC. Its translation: CASSQEPRSGSYNEQFF.